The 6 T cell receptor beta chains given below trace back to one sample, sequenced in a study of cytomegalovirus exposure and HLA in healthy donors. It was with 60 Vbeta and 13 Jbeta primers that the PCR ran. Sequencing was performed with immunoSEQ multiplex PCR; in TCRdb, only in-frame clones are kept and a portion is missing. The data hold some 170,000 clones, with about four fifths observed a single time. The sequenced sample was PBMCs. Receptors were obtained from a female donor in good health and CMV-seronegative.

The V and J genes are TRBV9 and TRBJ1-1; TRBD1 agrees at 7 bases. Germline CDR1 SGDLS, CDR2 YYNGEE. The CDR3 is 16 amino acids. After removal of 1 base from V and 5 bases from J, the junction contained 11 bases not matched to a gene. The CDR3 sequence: CASSVSPGQSVTEAFF. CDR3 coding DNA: TGTGCCAGCAGCGTATCGCCGGGACAGTCAGTAACTGAAGCTTTCTTT. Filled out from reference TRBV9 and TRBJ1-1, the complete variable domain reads DSGVTQTPKHLITATGQRVTLRCSPRSGDLSVYWYQQSLDQGLQFLIQYYNGEERAKGNILERFSAQQFPDLHSELNLSSLELGDSALYFCASSVSPGQSVTEAFFGQGTRLTVV.

The CDR3, as DNA: TGTGCCAGCAGCATCACAGGGGGCTACACTGAAGCTTTCTTT. Protein sequence: CASSITGGYTEAFF. The chain uses TRBV7-3 and TRBJ1-1, with 9 bases matching TRBD1. V lost 5 bases, J lost 3 bases, and 4 bases stayed unmatched. Germline values: CDR1 SGHTA, CDR2 FQGTGA. This CDR3 comprises 14 residues.

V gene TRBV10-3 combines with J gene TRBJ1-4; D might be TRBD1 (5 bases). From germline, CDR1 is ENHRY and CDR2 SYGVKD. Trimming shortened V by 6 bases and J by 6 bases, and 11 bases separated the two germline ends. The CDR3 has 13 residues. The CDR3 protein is CAIRGQADEKLFF. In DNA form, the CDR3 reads TGTGCCATCAGGGGGCAGGCCGATGAAAAACTGTTTTTT.

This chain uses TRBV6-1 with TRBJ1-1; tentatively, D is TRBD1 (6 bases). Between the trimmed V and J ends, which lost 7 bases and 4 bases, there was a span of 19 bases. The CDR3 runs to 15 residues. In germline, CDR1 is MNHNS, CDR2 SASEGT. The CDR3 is CASKRETGLGTEAFF. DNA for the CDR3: TGTGCCAGCAAGAGGGAGACAGGTCTGGGCACTGAAGCTTTCTTT.

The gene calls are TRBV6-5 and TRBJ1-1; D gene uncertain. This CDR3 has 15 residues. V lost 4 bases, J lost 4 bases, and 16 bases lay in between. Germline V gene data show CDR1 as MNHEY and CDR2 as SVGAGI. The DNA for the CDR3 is TGTGCCAGCAGTTCCGGCGGTCAAGGGAGCACTGAAGCTTTCTTT. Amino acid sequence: CASSSGGQGSTEAFF.

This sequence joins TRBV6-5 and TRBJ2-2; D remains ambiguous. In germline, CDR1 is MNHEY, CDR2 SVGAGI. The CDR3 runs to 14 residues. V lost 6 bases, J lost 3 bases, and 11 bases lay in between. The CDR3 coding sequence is TGTGCCAGCAGGGCCCTAGAATACACCGGGGAGCTGTTTTTT. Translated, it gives CASRALEYTGELFF.